This T cell receptor beta chain was identified in a study of T cells in Graves' hyperthyroidism and ophthalmopathy. This clonotype was counted a few times. Antigen specificity is unknown. Regarding the study as a whole: Peripheral blood also featured most of the thyroid clonotypes expanded above 0.001. Through a model of 13 V-J features, ophthalmopathy was separated from stable hyperthyroidism.

Amplified regions were TCR beta CDR3 sequences from RNA transcripts. HTBI primers were employed in a first-round RT-PCR of the TCR CDR3. MiXCR, run by TCRdb on the multiplex PCR reads, gives a single entry per CDR3 protein. The table shows under 400,000 distinct CDR3 sequences, with roughly 20% occurring only once. Calling Graves' hyperthyroidism stable meant ophthalmopathy did not progress within 18 months. Researchers barred patients who had uncontrolled infection, other autoimmune disease, pregnancy or lactation. Sequencing was carried out using blood. The clonotype comes from a woman aged 45 to 65 with Graves' hyperthyroidism.

The CDR3, as DNA: TGCAGTGCTAGACTAGCGGGGCCCTCCTACAATGAGCAGTTCTTC. Residues: CSARLAGPSYNEQFF. The gene calls are TRBV20-1 and TRBJ2-1, with 9 nucleotides matching TRBD2. The junction had 2 bases not matched to a gene; V was cut back by 2 bases and J by 0 bases. Germline V CDR1 and CDR2: DFQATT, SNEGSKA (reference sequence). This CDR3 spans 15 amino acids.